This T cell receptor (beta chain) derives from a study of blood T cells in healthy people across ages. A second PCR, run for about 7 to 11 cycles, used a sample-barcoded 5' primer plus a J-beta primer mix. Via MiXCR, TCRdb re-called the 5' RACE reads, giving one row per CDR3 protein. Of about 650,000 distinct CDR3 sequences in the sample, approximately 30% were seen once. The germline gives CDR1 MDHEN, CDR2 SYDVKM. This CDR3 comprises 13 residues. The V and J ends lost 8 bases and 4 bases respectively, with 11 bases between them. Total RNA extracted from each sample amounted to at least 6 micrograms. This sequence was found in a woman of 80 years or more in good health. The chain couples TRBV28 to TRBJ2-2; tentative D call: TRBD1 (5 bases). Sample: blood. The CDR3 loop reads CASVAGSTGELFF. CDR3 nucleotide sequence: TGTGCCAGCGTTGCAGGGTCCACCGGGGAGCTGTTTTTT.